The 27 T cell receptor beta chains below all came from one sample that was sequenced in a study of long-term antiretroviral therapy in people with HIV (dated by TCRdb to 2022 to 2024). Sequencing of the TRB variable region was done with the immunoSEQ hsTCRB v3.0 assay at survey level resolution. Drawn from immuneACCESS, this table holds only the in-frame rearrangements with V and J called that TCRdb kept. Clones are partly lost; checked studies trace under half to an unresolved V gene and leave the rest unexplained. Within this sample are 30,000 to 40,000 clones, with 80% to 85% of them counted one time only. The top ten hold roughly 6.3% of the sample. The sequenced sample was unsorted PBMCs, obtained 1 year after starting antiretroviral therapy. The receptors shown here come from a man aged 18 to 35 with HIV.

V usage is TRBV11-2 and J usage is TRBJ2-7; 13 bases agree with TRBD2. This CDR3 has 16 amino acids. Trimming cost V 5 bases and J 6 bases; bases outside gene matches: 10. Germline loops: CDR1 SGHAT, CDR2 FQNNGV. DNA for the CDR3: TGTGCCAGCAGCAGTGGGACTAGCGGGATCGGGGTCGAGCAGTACTTC. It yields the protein CASSSGTSGIGVEQYF.

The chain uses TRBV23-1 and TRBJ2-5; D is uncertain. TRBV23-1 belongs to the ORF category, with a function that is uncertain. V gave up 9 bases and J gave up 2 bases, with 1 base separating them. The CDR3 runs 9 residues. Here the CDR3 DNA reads TGCGCCAGTCAAGAGACCCAGTACTTC. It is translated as CASQETQYF.

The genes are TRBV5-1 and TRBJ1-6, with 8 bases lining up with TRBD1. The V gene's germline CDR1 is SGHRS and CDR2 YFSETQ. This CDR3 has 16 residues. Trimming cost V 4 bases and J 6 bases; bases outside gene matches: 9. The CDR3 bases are TGCGCCAGCAGCCTCCTACCTGACAGGGGTAATTCACCCCTCCACTTT. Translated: CASSLLPDRGNSPLHF.

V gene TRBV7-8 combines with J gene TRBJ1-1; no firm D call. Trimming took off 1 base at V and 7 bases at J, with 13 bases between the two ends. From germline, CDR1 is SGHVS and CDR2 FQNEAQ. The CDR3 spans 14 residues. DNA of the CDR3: TGTGCCAGCAGCTTAGGACACGGCCCTTTTGAAGCTTTCTTT. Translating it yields CASSLGHGPFEAFF.

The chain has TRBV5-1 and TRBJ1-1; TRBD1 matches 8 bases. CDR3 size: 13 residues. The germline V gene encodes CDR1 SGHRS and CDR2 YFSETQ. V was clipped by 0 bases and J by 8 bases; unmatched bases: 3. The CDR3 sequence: CASSLVGDREAFF. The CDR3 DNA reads TGCGCCAGCAGCTTGGTAGGGGACAGGGAAGCTTTCTTT.

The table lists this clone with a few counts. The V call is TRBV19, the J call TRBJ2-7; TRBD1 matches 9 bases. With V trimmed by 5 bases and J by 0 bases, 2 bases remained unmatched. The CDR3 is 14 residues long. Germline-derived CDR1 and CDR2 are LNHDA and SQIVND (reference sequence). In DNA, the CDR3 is TGTGCCAGTAGTGGGACAGGGTCCTCCTACGAGCAGTACTTC. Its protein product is CASSGTGSSYEQYF.

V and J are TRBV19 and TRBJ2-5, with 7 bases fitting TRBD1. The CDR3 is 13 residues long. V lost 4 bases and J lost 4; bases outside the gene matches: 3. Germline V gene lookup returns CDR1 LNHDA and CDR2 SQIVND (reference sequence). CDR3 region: CASSRQGRETQYF. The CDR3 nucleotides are TGTGCCAGTAGTAGACAGGGAAGAGAGACCCAGTACTTC.

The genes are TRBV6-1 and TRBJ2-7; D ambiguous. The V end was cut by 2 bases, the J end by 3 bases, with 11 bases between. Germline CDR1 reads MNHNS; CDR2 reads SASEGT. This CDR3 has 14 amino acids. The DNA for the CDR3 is TGTGCCAGCAGTGAATTCCATGGTCTCTACGAGCAGTACTTC. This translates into CASSEFHGLYEQYF.

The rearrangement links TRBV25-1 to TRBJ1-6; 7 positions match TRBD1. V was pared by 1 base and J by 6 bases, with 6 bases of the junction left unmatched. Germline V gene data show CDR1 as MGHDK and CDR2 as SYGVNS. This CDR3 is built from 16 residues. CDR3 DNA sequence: TGTGCCAGCAGTGAATCGCCAGGGGGTCTTAATTCACCCCTCCACTTT. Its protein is CASSESPGGLNSPLHF.

CDR3 bases: TGTGCCAGCAGTTTATGGATGACATTCACCACGAAGAAATACACAGATACGCAGTATTTT. This encodes CASSLWMTFTTKKYTDTQYF. This chain links TRBV28 with TRBJ2-3; no clear D gene. There are 20 residues in the CDR3. V was trimmed by 0 bases and J by 2 bases, leaving 24 bases between them. The germline V gene encodes CDR1 MDHEN and CDR2 SYDVKM.

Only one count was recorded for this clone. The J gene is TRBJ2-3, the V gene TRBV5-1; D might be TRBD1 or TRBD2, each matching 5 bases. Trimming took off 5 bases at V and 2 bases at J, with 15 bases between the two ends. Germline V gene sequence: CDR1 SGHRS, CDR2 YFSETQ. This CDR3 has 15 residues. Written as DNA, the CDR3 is TGCGCCAGCAGAAAGGGACGGCTATACACAGATACGCAGTATTTT. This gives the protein CASRKGRLYTDTQYF.

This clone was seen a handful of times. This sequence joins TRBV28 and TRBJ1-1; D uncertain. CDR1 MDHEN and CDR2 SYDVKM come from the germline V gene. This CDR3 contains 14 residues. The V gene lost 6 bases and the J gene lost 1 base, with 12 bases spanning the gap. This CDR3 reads CASRPFTENTEAFF. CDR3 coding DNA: TGTGCCAGCAGGCCTTTTACAGAGAACACTGAAGCTTTCTTT.

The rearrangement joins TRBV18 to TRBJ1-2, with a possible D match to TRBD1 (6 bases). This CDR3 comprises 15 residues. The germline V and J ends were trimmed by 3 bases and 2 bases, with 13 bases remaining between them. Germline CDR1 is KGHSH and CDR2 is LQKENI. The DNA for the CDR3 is TGTGCCAGCTCACCGGGGCAGGGGCCGAACTATGGCTACACCTTC. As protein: CASSPGQGPNYGYTF.

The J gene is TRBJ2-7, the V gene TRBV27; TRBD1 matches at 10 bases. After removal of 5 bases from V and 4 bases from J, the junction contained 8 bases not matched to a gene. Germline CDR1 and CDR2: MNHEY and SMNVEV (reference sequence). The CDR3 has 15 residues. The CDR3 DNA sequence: TGTGCCAGCAGTGGTTGGACAGGGGGTTGGTACGAGCAGTACTTC. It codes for CASSGWTGGWYEQYF.

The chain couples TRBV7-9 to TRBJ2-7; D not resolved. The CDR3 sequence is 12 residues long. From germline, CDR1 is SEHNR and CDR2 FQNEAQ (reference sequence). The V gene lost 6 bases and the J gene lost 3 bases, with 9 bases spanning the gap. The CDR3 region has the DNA TGTGCCAGCAGTGACGGAAGCTACGAGCAGTACTTC. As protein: CASSDGSYEQYF. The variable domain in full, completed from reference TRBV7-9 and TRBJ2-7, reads DTGVSQNPRHKITKRGQNVTFRCDPISEHNRLYWYRQTLGQGPEFLTYFQNEAQLEKSRLLSDRFSAERPKGSFSTLEIQRTEQGDSAMYLCASSDGSYEQYFGPGTRLTVT.

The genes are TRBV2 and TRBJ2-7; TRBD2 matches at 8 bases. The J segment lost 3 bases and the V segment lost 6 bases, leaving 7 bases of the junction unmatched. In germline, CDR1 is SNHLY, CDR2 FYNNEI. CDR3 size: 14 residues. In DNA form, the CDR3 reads TGTGCCAGCAGCCTGGACAGCGGGGGCTACGAGCAGTACTTC. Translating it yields CASSLDSGGYEQYF.

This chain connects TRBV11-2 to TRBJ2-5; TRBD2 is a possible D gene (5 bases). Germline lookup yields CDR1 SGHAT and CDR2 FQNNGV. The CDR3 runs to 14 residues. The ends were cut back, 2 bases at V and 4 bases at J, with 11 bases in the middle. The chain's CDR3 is CASSLKDLGETQYF. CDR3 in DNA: TGTGCCAGCAGCTTAAAGGACTTAGGAGAGACCCAGTACTTC.

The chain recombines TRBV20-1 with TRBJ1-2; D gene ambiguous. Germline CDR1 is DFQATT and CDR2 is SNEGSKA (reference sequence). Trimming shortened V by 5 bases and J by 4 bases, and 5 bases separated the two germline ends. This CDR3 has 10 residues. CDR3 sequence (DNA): TGCAGTGCTCCTAGCTATGGCTACACCTTC. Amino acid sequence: CSAPSYGYTF.

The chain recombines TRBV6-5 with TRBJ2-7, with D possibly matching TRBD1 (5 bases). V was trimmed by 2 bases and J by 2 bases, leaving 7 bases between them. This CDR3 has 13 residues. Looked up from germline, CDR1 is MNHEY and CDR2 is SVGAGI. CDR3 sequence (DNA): TGTGCCAGCAGTTACGCAGGGACCTACGAGCAGTACTTC. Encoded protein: CASSYAGTYEQYF.

This CDR3 reads CASSLVGSLIRTGELFF. DNA for the CDR3: TGTGCCAGCAGCTTAGTCGGGAGCCTCATAAGGACCGGGGAGCTGTTTTTT. V and J are TRBV5-6 and TRBJ2-2; tentative D call: TRBD2 (6 bases). V lost 2 bases and J 5 bases, leaving 19 bases between the germline ends. CDR1 and CDR2 (germline): SGHDT, YYEEEE. The CDR3 sequence is 17 residues long. Drawing the rest from reference TRBV5-6 and TRBJ2-2, the complete variable domain is DAGVTQSPTHLIKTRGQQVTLRCSPKSGHDTVSWYQQALGQGPQFIFQYYEEEERQRGNFPDRFSGHQFPNYSSELNVNALLLGDSALYLCASSLVGSLIRTGELFFGEGSRLTVL.

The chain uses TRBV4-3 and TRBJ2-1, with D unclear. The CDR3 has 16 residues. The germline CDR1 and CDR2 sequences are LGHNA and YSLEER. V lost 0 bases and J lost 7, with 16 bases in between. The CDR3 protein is CASSQEDAGYGNEQFF. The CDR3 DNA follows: TGCGCCAGCAGCCAAGAGGACGCAGGTTATGGGAATGAGCAGTTCTTC.

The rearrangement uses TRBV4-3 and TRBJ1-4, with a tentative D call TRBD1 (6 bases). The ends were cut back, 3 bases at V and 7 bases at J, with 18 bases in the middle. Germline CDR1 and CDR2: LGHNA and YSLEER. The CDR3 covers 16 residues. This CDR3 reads CASSQTSGTLTEKLFF. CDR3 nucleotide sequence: TGCGCCAGCAGCCAGACATCCGGGACACTGACTGAAAAACTGTTTTTT.

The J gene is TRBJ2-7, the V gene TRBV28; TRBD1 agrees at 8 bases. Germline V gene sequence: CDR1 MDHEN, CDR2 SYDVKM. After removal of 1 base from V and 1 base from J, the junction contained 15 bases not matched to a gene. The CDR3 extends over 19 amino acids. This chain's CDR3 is CASSLFLALQDRESYEQYF. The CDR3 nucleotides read TGTGCCAGCAGTTTATTCCTTGCCCTTCAGGACAGGGAATCCTACGAGCAGTACTTC.

CDR3 nucleotide sequence: TGTGCCAGCGGACCTAGCGGGAGGGCCCATGAGCAGTTCTTC. It specifies CASGPSGRAHEQFF. The chain links TRBV6-5 to TRBJ2-1; 12 bases line up with TRBD2. The CDR3 has 14 residues. Germline V gene data show CDR1 as MNHEY and CDR2 as SVGAGI. V was clipped by 8 bases and J by 8 bases; unmatched bases: 7.

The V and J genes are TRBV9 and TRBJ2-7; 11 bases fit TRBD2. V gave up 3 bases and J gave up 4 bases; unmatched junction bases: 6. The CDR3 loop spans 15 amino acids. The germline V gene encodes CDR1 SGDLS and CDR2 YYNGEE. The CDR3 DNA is TGTGCCAGCAGCGCGACCGGGACTAGCGGATACGAGCAGTACTTC. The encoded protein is CASSATGTSGYEQYF.

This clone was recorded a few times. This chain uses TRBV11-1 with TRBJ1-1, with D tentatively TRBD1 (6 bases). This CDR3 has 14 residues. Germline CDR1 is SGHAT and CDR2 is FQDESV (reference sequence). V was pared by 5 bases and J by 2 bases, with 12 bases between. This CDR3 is CASSPGTSNTEAFF. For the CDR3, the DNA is TGTGCCAGCAGCCCCGGGACATCCAACACTGAAGCTTTCTTT.

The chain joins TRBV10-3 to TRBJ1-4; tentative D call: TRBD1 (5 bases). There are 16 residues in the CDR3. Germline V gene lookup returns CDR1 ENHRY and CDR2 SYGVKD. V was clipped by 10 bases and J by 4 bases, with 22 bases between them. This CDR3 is CATAAGTQGLNEKLFF. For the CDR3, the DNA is TGTGCCACCGCCGCGGGGACCCAGGGTCTTAATGAAAAACTGTTTTTT.